This T cell receptor (beta chain) came from a study of blood T cell repertoires in COVID-19. Across the whole study: Sites across the United States, Italy and Spain contributed samples from acute and convalescent COVID-19. PBMCs, B-cell-depleted T cells, or T cells were the source of the cDNA or gDNA that made up the material.

In the original processing: Reference gene primers were amplified, and this amplification served to estimate nucleated cell counts. Measured with immunoSEQ multiplex PCR; TCRdb has only the in-frame clones, and not every one. V, J and clone size were drawn from that table, and D and trimming were deduced from the DNA. The sample holds approximately 110,000 clones; 75% to 85% are singletons and the top ten take over 8.5%. V was shortened by 1 base and J by 1 base, with 8 bases between the two germline ends. CDR1 is LGHNT, CDR2 FRNRAP, per germline. The CDR3 contains 15 residues. The clonotype was recovered from a woman in her 70s with acute or convalescent COVID-19. This chain joins TRBV12-5 and TRBJ2-1; D is uncertain. Material for sequencing was peripheral blood. The CDR3 DNA is TGTGCTAGTGGTTTGGCCGTCCAGTCCTACAATGAGCAGTTCTTC. It encodes CASGLAVQSYNEQFF. Using reference TRBV12-5 and TRBJ2-1 for the parts outside the CDR3, the full variable domain is DARVTQTPRHKVTEMGQEVTMRCQPILGHNTVFWYRQTMMQGLELLAYFRNRAPLDDSGMPKDRFSAEMPDATLATLKIQPSEPRDSAVYFCASGLAVQSYNEQFFGPGTRLTVL.